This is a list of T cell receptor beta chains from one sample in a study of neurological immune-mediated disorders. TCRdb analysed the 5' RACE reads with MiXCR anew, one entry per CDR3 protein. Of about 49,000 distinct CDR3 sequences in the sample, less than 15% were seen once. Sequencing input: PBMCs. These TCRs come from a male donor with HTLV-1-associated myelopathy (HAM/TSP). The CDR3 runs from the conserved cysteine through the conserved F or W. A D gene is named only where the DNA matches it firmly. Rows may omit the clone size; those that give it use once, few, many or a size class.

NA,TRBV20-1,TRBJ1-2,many,CSARDLGWDYGYTF,TGCAGTGCTAGAGATCTGGGATGGGACTATGGCTACACCTTC
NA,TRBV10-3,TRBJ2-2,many,CAISESTANTGELFF,TGTGCCATCAGTGAGTCGACAGCGAACACCGGGGAGCTGTTTTTT
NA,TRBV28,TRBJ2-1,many,CASTRDAGSWYNEQFF,TGTGCCAGCACCCGTGACGCGGGTTCATGGTACAATGAGCAGTTCTTC
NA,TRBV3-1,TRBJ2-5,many,CASKGGGEKETQYF,TGTGCCAGCAAGGGCGGGGGCGAGAAAGAGACCCAGTACTTC
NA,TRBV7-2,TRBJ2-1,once,CASLGDPSSYNKRLF,TGTGCCAGTCTGGGAGACCCCAGCTCCTACAATAAGCGGTTATTC
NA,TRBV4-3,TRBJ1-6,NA,CASSPAVGFYNSPLHF,TGCGCCAGCAGCCCGGCGGTAGGTTTCTATAATTCACCCCTCCACTTT
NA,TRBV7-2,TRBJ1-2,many,CASSLNMANYGYTF,TGTGCCAGCAGCTTAAATATGGCTAACTATGGCTACACCTTC
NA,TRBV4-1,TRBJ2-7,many,CASSQNRLSYEQYF,TGCGCCAGCAGCCAAAACAGACTCTCCTACGAGCAGTACTTC
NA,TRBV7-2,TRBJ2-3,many,CASSTEVEDTQYF,TGTGCCAGCAGCACAGAGGTAGAAGATACGCAGTATTTT
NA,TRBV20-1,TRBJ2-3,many,CSASAGAAEDTQYF,TGCAGTGCTAGCGCGGGGGCCGCAGAGGATACGCAGTATTTT
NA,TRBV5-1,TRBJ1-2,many,CASSLGRGGPGYGYTF,TGCGCCAGCAGCTTGGGAAGGGGAGGGCCGGGATATGGCTACACCTTC
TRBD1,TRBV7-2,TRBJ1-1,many,CASSRTGSGTEAFF,TGTGCCAGCAGCCGGACAGGGTCGGGCACTGAAGCTTTCTTT
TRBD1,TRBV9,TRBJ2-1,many,CASSTGGKNEQFF,TGTGCCAGCAGCACAGGGGGCAAGAATGAGCAGTTCTTC
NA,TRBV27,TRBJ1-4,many,CASSSPDRDQNEKLFF,TGTGCCAGCAGTTCCCCGGACAGAGACCAAAATGAAAAACTGTTTTTT
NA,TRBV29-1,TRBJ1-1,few,CLAWGNTEAFF,TGCCTCGCATGGGGGAACACTGAAGCTTTCTTT
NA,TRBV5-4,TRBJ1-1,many,CASSTYEGLITGAFF,TGTGCCAGCAGCACCTACGAGGGGCTCATAACGGGAGCTTTCTTT
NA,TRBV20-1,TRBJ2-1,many,CSAARRLREQFF,TGCAGTGCTGCGCGTCGGCTTAGGGAGCAGTTCTTC
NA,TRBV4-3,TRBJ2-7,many,CASSQTDDGGYEQYF,TGCGCCAGCAGCCAGACCGACGACGGAGGGTACGAGCAGTACTTC
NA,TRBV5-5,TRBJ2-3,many,CASTLGGTDTQYF,TGTGCCAGCACCCTCGGGGGCACAGATACGCAGTATTTT
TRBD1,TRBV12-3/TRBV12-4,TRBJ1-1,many,CASKFSGGLEAFF,TGTGCCAGCAAATTTTCAGGGGGCCTTGAAGCTTTCTTT
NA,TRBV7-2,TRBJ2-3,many,CASSLYLADTQYF,TGTGCCAGCAGCCTCTATTTGGCAGATACGCAGTATTTT
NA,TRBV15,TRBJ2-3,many,CATSSLGSTDTQYF,TGTGCCACCAGCTCCCTGGGGAGCACAGATACGCAGTATTTT
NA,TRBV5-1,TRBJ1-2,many,CASSFLQDYGYTF,TGCGCCAGCAGCTTTCTCCAAGACTATGGCTACACCTTC
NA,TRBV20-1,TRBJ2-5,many,CSAPTVQETQYF,TGCAGTGCCCCGACAGTTCAAGAGACCCAGTACTTC